This T cell receptor (beta chain) was identified during a study of shared clonotypes between healthy human individuals. Study as a whole: Plates per donor: three CD4 naive, three CD4 memory, two CD8 naive, one CD8 memory. Overall study results and limits: Naive CD4 clonotypes were shared across a few donors at roughly 5.5%.

Sorted-subset replicate PCRs used 150 to 200 ng of genomic DNA. This amount corresponded to 30,000 to 35,000 T cell genomes. Sequenced by immunoSEQ multiplex PCR; TCRdb stores in-frame clones only, minus some. Of around 1,100,000 clones listed, approximately 80% are singletons. The CDR3 is made up of 12 amino acids. The V gene end was trimmed by 5 bases and the J gene end by 7 bases; junction bases not matched to a gene: 3. Germline V gene sequence: CDR1 GTSNPN, CDR2 SVGIG (reference sequence). This clone has just a few counts. The target antigen is unknown. The specimen sequenced was memory CD4+ T cells from PBMCs. The sample's subset: CD45RA-negative fraction. The receptor was derived from a young man in good health. Some clones in this sample may be carry-over from other donors' samples. The chain has TRBV30 and TRBJ2-2; 8 nucleotides agree with TRBD1. The CDR3 region is CAWCDRGGELFF. Here the CDR3 DNA reads TGTGCCTGGTGCGACAGGGGCGGGGAGCTGTTTTTT.